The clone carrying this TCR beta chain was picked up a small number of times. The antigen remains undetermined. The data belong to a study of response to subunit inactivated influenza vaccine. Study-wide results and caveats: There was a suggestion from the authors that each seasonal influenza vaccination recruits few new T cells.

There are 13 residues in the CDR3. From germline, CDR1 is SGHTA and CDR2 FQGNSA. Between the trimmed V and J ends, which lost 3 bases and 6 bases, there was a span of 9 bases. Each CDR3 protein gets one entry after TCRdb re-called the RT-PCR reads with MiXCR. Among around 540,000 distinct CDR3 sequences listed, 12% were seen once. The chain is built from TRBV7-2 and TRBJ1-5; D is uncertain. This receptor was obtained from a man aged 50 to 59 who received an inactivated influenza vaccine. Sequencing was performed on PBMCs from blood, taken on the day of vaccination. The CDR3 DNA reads TGTGCCAGCAGCTTGGGAGCCCGTCAGCCCCAGCATTTT. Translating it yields CASSLGARQPQHF.